This TCR beta chain stems from a study of naive and memory T cell subsets. Points from the study as a whole: Naive and memory subsets had different power law exponents for TCR abundance. RNA-based TCR counts may shift with T cell activation and differentiation.

CMV status came from CD4+ T cell IFNgamma after overnight CMV lysate stimulation of fresh PBMCs. Cells stained for CD3, CD4, CD8, CD45RA and CD27 were sorted into four subsets. This clonotype is classed as medium-sized. Its target is unknown. Two oligonucleotides, mixed equimolar, formed the beta constant-region primer covering TRBC1 and TRBC2. TCRdb called the UMI-ligation and nested PCR reads again in MiXCR, with one record for every CDR3 protein. Of roughly 20,000 distinct CDR3 sequences detected, 11% appear once; the ten largest clones hold 15% to 20%. The receptor's source is a human donor in good health. Sequencing input: central memory CD8+ T cells from blood.

CDR3 DNA sequence: TGTGCCAGCAGCCAAGATTGGCGGACAGGCCACGACGCATGGCACTACTACGAGCAGTACTTC. It specifies CASSQDWRTGHDAWHYYEQYF. The chain joins TRBV3-1 to TRBJ2-7; the match to TRBD1 covers 7 bases. The germline V gene has CDR1 LGHDT and CDR2 YNNKEL (reference sequence). J gave up 3 bases and V 0 bases, and 23 bases lay outside the gene matches. The CDR3 spans 21 residues.